What follows describes a single TCR beta chain. What it binds is unknown. The source of the sample is a study of shared clonotypes between healthy human individuals. The study, taken as a whole, reports: Limited genetic and exposure-history diversity came from having few donors. The study generally estimated greater richness for naive than memory subsets.

Germline assignment: CDR1 LGHNA and CDR2 YSLEER. V was trimmed by 1 base and J by 1 base, leaving 11 bases between them. The CDR3 consists of 16 residues. Naive CD4+ cells were CD45RA-selected; the remaining cells were memory. How the authors handled the data: Filtering differed for immunoSEQ, which gave only junction sequences without quality scores. The protocol was immunoSEQ multiplex PCR, while the TCRdb copy is restricted to in-frame clones and leaves out a portion. From that table come the V and J calls and clone size; the DNA was used to work out D and trimming. In the table there are around 1.6 million clones, approximately 98% of which are singletons.

V usage is TRBV4-3 and J usage is TRBJ2-4, with a possible D match to TRBD1 (5 bases). The sequenced sample was naive CD4+ T cells sorted from blood. Documented subset: CD45RA+ positively selected. The sequence was obtained from a man aged 30 to 45 in good health. The CDR3 loop reads CASSQGASGAKNIQYF. CDR3 nucleotide sequence: TGCGCCAGCAGCCAAGGCGCATCAGGGGCCAAAAACATTCAGTACTTC.